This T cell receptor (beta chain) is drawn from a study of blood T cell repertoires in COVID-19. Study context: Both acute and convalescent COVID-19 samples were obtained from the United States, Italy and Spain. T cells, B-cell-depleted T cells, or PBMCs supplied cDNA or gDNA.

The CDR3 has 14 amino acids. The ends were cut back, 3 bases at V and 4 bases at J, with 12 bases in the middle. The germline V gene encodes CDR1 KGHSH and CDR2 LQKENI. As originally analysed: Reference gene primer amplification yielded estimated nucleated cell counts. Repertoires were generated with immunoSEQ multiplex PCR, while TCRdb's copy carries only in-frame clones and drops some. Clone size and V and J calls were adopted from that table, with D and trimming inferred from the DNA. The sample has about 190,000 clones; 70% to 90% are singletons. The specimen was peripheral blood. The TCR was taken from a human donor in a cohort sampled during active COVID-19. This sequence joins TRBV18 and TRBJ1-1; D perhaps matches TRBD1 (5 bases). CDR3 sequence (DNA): TGTGCCAGCTCACCGGGACCCGGGGGCACTGAAGCTTTCTTT. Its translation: CASSPGPGGTEAFF.